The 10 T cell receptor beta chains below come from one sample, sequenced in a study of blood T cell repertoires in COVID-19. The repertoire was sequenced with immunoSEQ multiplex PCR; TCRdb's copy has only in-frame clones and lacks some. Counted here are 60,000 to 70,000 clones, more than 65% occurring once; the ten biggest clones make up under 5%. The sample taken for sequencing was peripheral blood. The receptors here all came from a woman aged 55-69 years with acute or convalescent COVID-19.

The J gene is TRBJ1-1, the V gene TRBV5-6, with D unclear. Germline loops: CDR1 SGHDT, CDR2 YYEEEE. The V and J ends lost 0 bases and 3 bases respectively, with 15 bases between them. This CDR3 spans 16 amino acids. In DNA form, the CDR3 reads TGTGCCAGCAGCTTGGAAGGAGAGGCTGAGTACACTGAAGCTTTCTTT. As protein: CASSLEGEAEYTEAFF.

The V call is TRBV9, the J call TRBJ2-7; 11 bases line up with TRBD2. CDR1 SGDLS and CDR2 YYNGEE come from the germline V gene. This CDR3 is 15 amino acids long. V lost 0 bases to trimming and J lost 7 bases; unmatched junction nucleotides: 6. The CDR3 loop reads CASSVDTSGGREQYF. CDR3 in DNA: TGTGCCAGCAGCGTAGATACTAGCGGGGGACGGGAGCAGTACTTC.

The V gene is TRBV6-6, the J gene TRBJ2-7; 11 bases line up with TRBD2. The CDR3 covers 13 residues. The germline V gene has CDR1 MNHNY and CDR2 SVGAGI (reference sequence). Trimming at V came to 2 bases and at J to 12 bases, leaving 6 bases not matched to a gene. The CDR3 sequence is CASSYVTSGEPYF. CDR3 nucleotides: TGTGCCAGCAGTTACGTGACTAGCGGGGAACCGTACTTC.

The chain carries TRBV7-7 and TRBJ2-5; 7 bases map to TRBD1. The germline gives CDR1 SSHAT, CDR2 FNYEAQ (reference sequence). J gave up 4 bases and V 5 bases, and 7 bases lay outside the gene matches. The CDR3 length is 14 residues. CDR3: CASSATTGIETQYF. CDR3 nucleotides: TGTGCCAGCAGCGCCACGACAGGGATAGAGACCCAGTACTTC.

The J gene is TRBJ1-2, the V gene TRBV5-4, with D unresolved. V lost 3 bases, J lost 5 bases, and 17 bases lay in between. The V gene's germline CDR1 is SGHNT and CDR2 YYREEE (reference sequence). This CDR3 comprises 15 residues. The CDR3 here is CASSSALGGSYGYTF. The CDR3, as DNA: TGTGCCAGCAGCTCGGCCCTTGGCGGGAGTTATGGCTACACCTTC.

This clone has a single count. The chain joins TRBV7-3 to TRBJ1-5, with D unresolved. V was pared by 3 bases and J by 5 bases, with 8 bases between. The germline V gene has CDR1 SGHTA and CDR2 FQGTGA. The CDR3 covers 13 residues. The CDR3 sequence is CASSFMADQPQHF. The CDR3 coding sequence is TGTGCCAGCAGCTTTATGGCGGATCAGCCCCAGCATTTT.

In nucleotides, the CDR3 is TGTGCCAGCAGCCCTCGACAGGGTAAAAACATTCAGTACTTC. Translated, it gives CASSPRQGKNIQYF. V usage is TRBV7-9 and J usage is TRBJ2-4, with 7 nucleotides matching TRBD1. This CDR3 is built from 14 residues. V lost 5 bases and J lost 4; bases outside the gene matches: 5. The germline V gene has CDR1 SEHNR and CDR2 FQNEAQ (reference sequence).

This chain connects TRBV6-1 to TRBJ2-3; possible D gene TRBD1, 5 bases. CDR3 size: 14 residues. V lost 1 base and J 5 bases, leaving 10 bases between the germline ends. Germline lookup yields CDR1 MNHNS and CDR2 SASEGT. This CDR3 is CASSEVRARDTQYF. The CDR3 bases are TGTGCCAGCAGTGAAGTCAGGGCGAGAGATACGCAGTATTTT.

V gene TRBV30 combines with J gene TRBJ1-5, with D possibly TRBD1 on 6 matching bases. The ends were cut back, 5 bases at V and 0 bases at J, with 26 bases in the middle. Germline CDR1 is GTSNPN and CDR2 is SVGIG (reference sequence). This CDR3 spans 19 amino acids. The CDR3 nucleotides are TGTGCCTGGGGACCGGGACACCTCAATCACCTATATAGCAATCAGCCCCAGCATTTT. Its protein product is CAWGPGHLNHLYSNQPQHF.

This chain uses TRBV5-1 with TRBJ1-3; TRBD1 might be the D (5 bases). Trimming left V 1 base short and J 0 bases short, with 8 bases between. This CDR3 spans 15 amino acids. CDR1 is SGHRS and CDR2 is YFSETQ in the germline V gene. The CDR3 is CASSLMGGSGNTIYF. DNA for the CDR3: TGCGCCAGCAGCTTGATGGGGGGCTCTGGAAACACCATATATTTT.